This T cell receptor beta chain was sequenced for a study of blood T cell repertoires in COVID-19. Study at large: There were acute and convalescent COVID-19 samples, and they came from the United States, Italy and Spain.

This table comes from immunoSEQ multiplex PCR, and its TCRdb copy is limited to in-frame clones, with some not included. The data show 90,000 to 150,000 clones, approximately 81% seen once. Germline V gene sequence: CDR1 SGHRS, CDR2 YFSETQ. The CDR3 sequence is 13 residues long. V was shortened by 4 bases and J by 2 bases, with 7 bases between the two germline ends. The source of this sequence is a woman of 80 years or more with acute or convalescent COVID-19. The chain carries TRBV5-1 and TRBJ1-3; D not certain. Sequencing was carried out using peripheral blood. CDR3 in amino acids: CASSTGTGNTIYF. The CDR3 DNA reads TGCGCCAGCAGCACCGGGACTGGAAACACCATATATTTT.